Detailed here is one T cell receptor beta chain. What it recognizes is unknown. Profiled with immunoSEQ multiplex PCR; TCRdb holds only in-frame clones, not every one. The table lists about 150,000 clones, around 93% of them singletons. This entry is derived from a study of T cell responses to AZD1222 COVID-19 vaccine. V lost 3 bases and J 8 bases, leaving 7 bases between the germline ends. The length of the CDR3 is 11 residues. General observations from the study: Two AZD1222 administrations were followed by greater Spike-specific TCR breadth and depth.

The clonotype originates from an adult in good health. Sequencing used peripheral blood, obtained on day 0 of AZD1222 vaccination. The V gene is TRBV12-3 or TRBV12-4, the J gene TRBJ1-2; D is unresolved. DNA for the CDR3: TGTGCCAGCAGTTTCATGGAGGGCTACACCTTC. Translated: CASSFMEGYTF.